What follows describes a single T cell receptor beta chain. Its antigen is still unknown. MiXCR was run by TCRdb on the 5' RACE reads, yielding one entry per CDR3 protein. The profile shows hundreds of thousands of distinct CDR3 sequences, 13% of them singletons. This entry is derived from a study of T cells after yellow fever vaccination. Study summary: Fractions of low cell number were prepared using SMART-Seq v4 Ultra Low Input. Points from the study as a whole: Clonotypes appearing in both CD4 and CD8 compartments existed, and their share was small. Abundant bulk-derived clonotypes could contaminate FACS-sorted repertoires.

The ends were cut back, 1 base at V and 3 bases at J, with 9 bases in the middle. CDR3 length: 14 amino acids. Per germline, CDR1 LNHDA and CDR2 SQIVND (reference sequence). The starting material was PBMCs, obtained on the day of the yellow fever booster vaccination. The chain couples TRBV19 to TRBJ2-5, with D possibly being TRBD1 (6 bases). The clonotype originates from a man aged 25 to 40 who received the YFV17D yellow fever vaccine. This chain's CDR3 is CASSIGGQKETQYF. For the CDR3, the DNA is TGTGCCAGTAGTATAGGCGGACAGAAAGAGACCCAGTACTTC.